This TCR beta chain was recovered during a study of a mutant IDH1 vaccine in newly diagnosed glioma. Study-level information: Antecedent treatment encompassed radiotherapy, temozolomide, or their combination; the majority received both. V12 occurred at week 35 and V13 at week 47.

Worth noting for this clone: No antigen is known for it.

Time point of the sample: week 47, end of study. Each dose of the vaccine consisted of 300 ug of mutant IDH1 20-mer peptide, with topical imiquimod. Method: immunoSEQ multiplex PCR; TCRdb's copy keeps in-frame clones and lacks some. The sample holds about 35,000 clones, 85% to 90% seen once. CDR1 is LNHNV, CDR2 YYDKDF, per germline (reference sequence). The CDR3 is 15 amino acids. V shed 0 bases, J shed 7 bases, and the junction held 7 bases outside the gene matches. Sequencing used PBMCs, obtained from a glioma patient whose treatment included an IDH1 peptide vaccine. This sequence joins TRBV15 and TRBJ1-2, with 8 nucleotides matching TRBD1. The clonotype originates from a young woman with glioma. As DNA, the CDR3 is TGTGCCACCAGCAGAGAACAGGGGGAGAAGGGTGGCTACACCTTC. Its protein product is CATSREQGEKGGYTF.